What follows are 25 T cell receptor beta chains derived from one specimen sequenced in a study of blood T cells in healthy people across ages. PCR was performed a second time for 7 to 11 cycles using a sample-barcoded 5' primer and a J-beta primer mix. TCRdb reprocessed the 5' RACE reads with MiXCR, giving one entry per CDR3 protein. The table includes over 500,000 distinct CDR3 sequences, over 40% detected once. Sequencing was carried out using blood. The receptors originated from a woman older than 75 in good health.

This clonotype was detected only a few times. A much more abundant neighbour one base away suggests this may be a read error. This rearrangement joins TRBV29-1 to TRBJ2-5; D is uncertain. The CDR3 is 12 residues long. Per the germline V gene, CDR1 is SQVTM and CDR2 is ANQGSEA. Between the trimmed V and J ends, which lost 4 bases and 11 bases, there was a span of 17 bases. The CDR3 is CSVAVVINEQYF. CDR3 DNA sequence: TGCAGCGTTGCGGTGGTTATCAATGAGCAGTACTTC.

This clonotype was detected many times. This rearrangement joins TRBV21-1 to TRBJ2-7; whether TRBD1, the table's D call, matches the DNA was not checked. TRBV21-1 is annotated as a pseudogene. The CDR3 consists of 18 residues. CDR3 region: CASSNKMLPFPYSYEQYF. CDR3 DNA: TGTGCCAGCAGCAATAAGATGCTTCCTTTCCCTTACTCCTACGAGCAGTACTTC.

The chain recombines TRBV20-1 with TRBJ2-7; D possibly corresponds to TRBD2 (6 bases). Judging by the DNA end, TRBJ2-5 fits better; the J call may be wrong. From germline, CDR1 is DFQATT and CDR2 SNEGSKA (reference sequence). The CDR3 is made up of 14 amino acids. The CDR3 sequence: CSARDASEGETQYF. CDR3 coding DNA: TGCAGTGCTAGAGATGCTAGCGAGGGGGAGACCCAGTACTTC.

A few counts support this clonotype. CDR3: CSVEVAGGLNEQFF. The DNA for the CDR3 is TGCAGCGTTGAAGTAGCGGGAGGTCTCAATGAGCAGTTCTTC. The chain employs TRBV29-1 and TRBJ2-1, with 10 bases identical to TRBD2. The CDR3 sequence is 14 residues long. Germline V gene data show CDR1 as SQVTM and CDR2 as ANQGSEA. V lost 1 base, J lost 6 bases, and 3 bases stayed unmatched.

A word on this clonotype: A much larger clone lies one base from this, so it may be a read error. This chain joins TRBV12-3 or TRBV12-4 and TRBJ2-7, with D unclear. Trimming stripped 1 base from V and 1 base from J, with 17 bases between. The CDR3 loop spans 17 amino acids. CDR3 sequence: CASSLDYPKDGSYEQYF. CDR3 DNA: TGTGCCAGCAGTTTAGATTACCCTAAGGACGGTTCCTACGAGCAGTACTTC.

This clonotype appeared many times. The CDR3 region has the DNA TGCGCCAGCAGCATGGACAGTTACAATTCACCCCTCCACTTT. This encodes CASSMDSYNSPLHF. The V gene is TRBV5-1, the J gene TRBJ1-6; TRBD1 might be the D (6 bases). CDR1 SGHRS and CDR2 YFSETQ come from the germline V gene. V was cut by 4 bases and J by 7 bases, with 12 bases left in between. This CDR3 contains 14 residues.

The CDR3 region has the DNA TGCAGTGCTAGAGATCAGGGTACGGGGGCCAACGTCCTGACTTTC. Translation: CSARDQGTGANVLTF. The rearrangement joins TRBV20-1 to TRBJ2-6, with D possibly being TRBD1 (5 bases). The CDR3 is made up of 15 amino acids. Trimming shortened V by 0 bases and J by 4 bases, and 10 bases separated the two germline ends. The germline V gene has CDR1 DFQATT and CDR2 SNEGSKA (reference sequence).

V and J are TRBV11-2 and TRBJ2-4; TRBD1 matches at 7 bases. This CDR3 has 15 amino acids. Germline V gene lookup returns CDR1 SGHAT and CDR2 FQNNGV. Losses at the gene ends were 4 bases for V and 15 bases for J; bases not matched to a gene: 18. The CDR3 loop is CASSSPTGRFETLYF. Here the CDR3 DNA reads TGTGCCAGCAGCTCTCCGACAGGGCGTTTCGAGACCCTGTACTTC.

The rearrangement uses TRBV5-1 and TRBJ2-1; 12 bases match TRBD2. The V gene's germline CDR1 is SGHRS and CDR2 YFSETQ. CDR3 length: 17 residues. J lost 2 bases, V lost 0 bases, and 3 bases had no gene match. The CDR3 loop reads CASSLETSGSAYNEQFF. CDR3 in DNA: TGCGCCAGCAGCTTGGAGACTAGCGGGAGTGCCTACAATGAGCAGTTCTTC.

CDR3 nucleotide sequence: TGTGCCAGCAAAAAAGGGGGATTTGGAGAAAAACTGTTTTTT. Encoded protein: CASKKGGFGEKLFF. The chain employs TRBV12-3 or TRBV12-4 and TRBJ1-4, with a weak D call TRBD1 (6 bases). The CDR3 extends over 14 amino acids. V was clipped by 7 bases and J by 8 bases, with 17 bases between them.

This sequence joins TRBV5-6 and TRBJ2-7; 8 nucleotides match TRBD2. Germline V gives CDR1 SGHDT, CDR2 YYEEEE. The V gene end was trimmed by 1 base and the J gene end by 6 bases; junction bases not matched to a gene: 6. This CDR3 comprises 14 residues. The CDR3 region is CASSLSSGRGEQYF. CDR3 nucleotides: TGTGCCAGCAGCTTGTCAAGCGGGAGAGGCGAGCAGTACTTC. Combining the CDR3 with reference TRBV5-6 and TRBJ2-7 gives the whole variable domain DAGVTQSPTHLIKTRGQQVTLRCSPKSGHDTVSWYQQALGQGPQFIFQYYEEEERQRGNFPDRFSGHQFPNYSSELNVNALLLGDSALYLCASSLSSGRGEQYFGPGTRLTVT.

This clonotype was recorded a few times. The V call is TRBV28, the J call TRBJ2-7, with 11 bases aligning to TRBD1. The CDR3 runs to 14 residues. With V trimmed by 5 bases and J by 7 bases, 7 bases remained unmatched. Germline V gene lookup returns CDR1 MDHEN and CDR2 SYDVKM. The CDR3 sequence is CASSTGTGGYEQYF. CDR3 DNA: TGTGCCAGCAGTACCGGGACAGGGGGTTATGAGCAGTACTTC.

The chain couples TRBV5-6 to TRBJ2-7; 10 nucleotides match TRBD1. J was trimmed by 3 bases and V by 2 bases; bases with no gene match: 11. CDR3 length: 17 amino acids. Germline assignment: CDR1 SGHDT and CDR2 YYEEEE. The CDR3 sequence is CASSLRDRGFQIYEQYF. DNA of the CDR3: TGTGCCAGCAGCTTACGGGACAGGGGATTCCAGATCTACGAGCAGTACTTC.

This clonotype was counted at least ten times. This may arise from a read error, as a much more abundant clone is one base away. The chain combines TRBV6-6 with TRBJ1-2; TRBD1 agrees at 7 bases. V was pared by 5 bases and J by 2 bases, with 5 bases of the junction left unmatched. Germline V gene sequence: CDR1 MNHNY, CDR2 SVGAGI (reference sequence). This CDR3 has 14 residues. The CDR3 here is CASSDTGQNYGYTF. DNA for the CDR3: TGTGCCAGCAGTGACACGGGACAGAACTATGGCTACACCTTC.

The chain employs TRBV5-1 and TRBJ1-2; no definite D call. V was trimmed by 0 bases and J by 7 bases, leaving 10 bases between them. This CDR3 has 13 residues. CDR1 is SGHRS and CDR2 is YFSETQ in the germline V gene. CDR3 amino acids: CASSLGFSGGYTF. In DNA, the CDR3 is TGCGCCAGCAGCTTGGGGTTCTCAGGTGGCTACACCTTC.

This clonotype was detected many times. This CDR3 reads CSASGASSYEQYF. The CDR3 DNA reads as TGCAGCGCTTCCGGGGCCAGCTCCTACGAGCAGTACTTC. The chain couples TRBV29-1 to TRBJ2-7; D tentatively reads TRBD1 or TRBD2 (5 bases each). CDR3 length: 13 residues. Trimming stripped 7 bases from V and 0 bases from J, with 13 bases between. Germline values: CDR1 SQVTM, CDR2 ANQGSEA.

Many counts were recorded for this clonotype. The chain is built from TRBV7-9 and TRBJ1-6; possibly TRBD1 for D (5 bases). Germline values: CDR1 SEHNR, CDR2 FQNEAQ (reference sequence). Trimming removed 5 bases from V and 6 bases from J, with 14 bases in between. The CDR3 is 15 residues long. The CDR3 sequence: CASSAHMGGNSPLHF. CDR3 nucleotides: TGTGCCAGCAGCGCCCACATGGGGGGTAATTCACCCCTCCACTTT.

This clonotype turned up a few times. The genes are TRBV3-1 and TRBJ2-1, with 10 bases identical to TRBD2. V trimming: 1 base; J trimming: 8 bases; junction bases outside the gene matches: 8. Germline values: CDR1 LGHDT, CDR2 YNNKEL (reference sequence). The CDR3 runs 16 residues. The CDR3 reads CASSQVLAGEFYEQFF. For the CDR3, the DNA is TGTGCCAGCAGCCAAGTTCTAGCGGGAGAATTTTATGAGCAGTTCTTC.

A note on this clonotype: This clone may be a read error of a much larger clone one base away. The chain has TRBV20-1 and TRBJ2-7; no reliable D call. CDR1 is DFQATT and CDR2 is SNEGSKA in the germline V gene (reference sequence). The CDR3 contains 14 residues. V was pared by 3 bases and J by 2 bases, with 14 bases between. The CDR3 bases are TGCAGTGCTAGGCTTCACGTCAGCCCCTACGAGCAGTACTTC. It encodes CSARLHVSPYEQYF.

The table lists this clonotype with a few counts. This rearrangement joins TRBV30 to TRBJ1-5; 9 bases map to TRBD1. Germline loops: CDR1 GTSNPN, CDR2 SVGIG (reference sequence). The V and J ends lost 2 bases and 6 bases, in that order; junction bases with no gene match: 2. The CDR3 contains 13 residues. In nucleotides, the CDR3 is TGTGCCTGGAGTACAGGGGGCCCTCAGCCCCAGCATTTT. Amino acid sequence: CAWSTGGPQPQHF.

This clonotype was counted once. The CDR3 reads CASSRLLAGNTEAFF. For the CDR3, the DNA is TGTGCCAGCAGTCGACTTCTCGCAGGTAACACTGAAGCTTTCTTT. The V gene is TRBV27, the J gene TRBJ1-1; D not resolved. Germline lookup yields CDR1 MNHEY and CDR2 SMNVEV (reference sequence). The CDR3 is 15 amino acids. V was pared by 5 bases and J by 2 bases, with 15 bases between.

V is TRBV20-1 and J is TRBJ2-5; no clear D. The CDR3 has 12 amino acids. CDR1 and CDR2 from the germline V gene are DFQATT and SNEGSKA (reference sequence). The ends were cut back, 3 bases at V and 4 bases at J, with 9 bases in the middle. CDR3 coding DNA: TGCAGTGCTAGCCGCCCTGCAGAGACCCAGTACTTC. Protein sequence: CSASRPAETQYF.

V is TRBV11-3 and J is TRBJ2-7, with D maybe TRBD2 (5 bases). Germline lookup yields CDR1 SGHNT and CDR2 YENEEA. V shed 5 bases and J shed 3 bases, with 14 bases lying between them. The CDR3 is 14 amino acids. The CDR3 sequence is CASSPRHGDYEQYF. CDR3 coding DNA: TGTGCCAGCAGCCCTAGACACGGGGACTACGAGCAGTACTTC.

This sequence joins TRBV3-1 and TRBJ2-5; the D gene could be TRBD1 or TRBD2 (6 bases each). The ends were cut back, 0 bases at V and 11 bases at J, with 16 bases in the middle. The CDR3 loop spans 14 amino acids. Germline CDR1 LGHDT, CDR2 YNNKEL (reference sequence). The CDR3 reads CASSQDGGGQEQYF. The CDR3 region has the DNA TGTGCCAGCAGCCAAGACGGTGGGGGGCAAGAGCAGTACTTC.

Ten or more counts support this clonotype. This chain links TRBV28 with TRBJ2-5; D gene uncertain. Trimming removed 6 bases at V and 1 base at J, with 0 bases between. This CDR3 is 10 amino acids long. Germline CDR1 is MDHEN and CDR2 is SYDVKM. CDR3 bases: TGTGCCAGCAGCCAAGAGACCCAGTACTTC. This sequence encodes CASSQETQYF. Full variable domain (remainder filled in from reference TRBV28 and TRBJ2-5): DVKVTQSSRYLVKRTGEKVFLECVQDMDHENMFWYRQDPGLGLRLIYFSYDVKMKEKGDIPEGYSVSREKKERFSLILESASTNQTSMYLCASSQETQYFGPGTRLLVL.